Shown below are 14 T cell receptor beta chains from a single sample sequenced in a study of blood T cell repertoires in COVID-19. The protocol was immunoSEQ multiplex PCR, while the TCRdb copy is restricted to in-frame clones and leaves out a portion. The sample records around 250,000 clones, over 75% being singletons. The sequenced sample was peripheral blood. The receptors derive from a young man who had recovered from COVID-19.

The CDR3 nucleotides read TGTGCCAGCAGTGGCGGGGGCTACGAGCAGTACTTC. It translates to CASSGGGYEQYF. The V call is TRBV7-8, the J call TRBJ2-7; 7 positions match TRBD2. V gave up 6 bases and J gave up 3 bases; unmatched junction bases: 2. Germline V gene sequence: CDR1 SGHVS, CDR2 FQNEAQ. This CDR3 has 12 amino acids. Supplemented by reference TRBV7-8 and TRBJ2-7, the full variable domain reads GAGVSQSPRYKVAKRGQDVALRCDPISGHVSLFWYQQALGQGPEFLTYFQNEAQLDKSGLPSDRFFAERPEGSVSTLKIQRTQQEDSAVYLCASSGGGYEQYFGPGTRLTVT.

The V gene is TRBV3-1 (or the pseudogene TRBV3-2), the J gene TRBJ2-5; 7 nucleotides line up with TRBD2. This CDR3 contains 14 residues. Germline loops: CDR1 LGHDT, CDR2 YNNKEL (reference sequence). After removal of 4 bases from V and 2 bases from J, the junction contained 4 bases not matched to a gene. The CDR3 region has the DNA TGTGCCAGCAGCCGGGGACTACTACAAGAGACCCAGTACTTC. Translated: CASSRGLLQETQYF.

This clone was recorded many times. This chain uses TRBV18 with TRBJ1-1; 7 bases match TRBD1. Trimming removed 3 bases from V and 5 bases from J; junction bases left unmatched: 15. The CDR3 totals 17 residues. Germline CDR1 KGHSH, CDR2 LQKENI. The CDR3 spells CASSPPKLTGMFTEAFF. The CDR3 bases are TGTGCCAGCTCACCCCCTAAGCTGACAGGGATGTTTACTGAAGCTTTCTTT.

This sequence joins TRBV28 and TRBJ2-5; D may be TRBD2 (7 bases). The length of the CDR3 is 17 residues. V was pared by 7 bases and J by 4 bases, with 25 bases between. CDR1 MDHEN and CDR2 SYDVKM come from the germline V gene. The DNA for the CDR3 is TGTGCCAGCATTCCGGCCGGGGGGCACCTGGCAGCAGAGACCCAGTACTTC. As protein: CASIPAGGHLAAETQYF.

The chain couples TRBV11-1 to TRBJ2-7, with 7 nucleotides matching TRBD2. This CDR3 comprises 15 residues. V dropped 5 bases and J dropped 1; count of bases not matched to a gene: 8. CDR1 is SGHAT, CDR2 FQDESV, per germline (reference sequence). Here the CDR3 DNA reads TGTGCCAGCAGCCGCCCCGCGGGGGAATCCTACGAGCAGTACTTC. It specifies CASSRPAGESYEQYF. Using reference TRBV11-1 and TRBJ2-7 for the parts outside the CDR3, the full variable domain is EAEVAQSPRYKITEKSQAVAFWCDPISGHATLYWYRQILGQGPELLVQFQDESVVDDSQLPKDRFSAERLKGVDSTLKIQPAELGDSAMYLCASSRPAGESYEQYFGPGTRLTVT.

The CDR3 loop reads CASGGEKGPYRNTEAFF. CDR3 DNA sequence: TGTGCCAGTGGGGGGGAGAAGGGGCCCTACCGGAACACTGAAGCTTTCTTT. The chain joins TRBV19 to TRBJ1-1, with D maybe TRBD1 (5 bases). Trimming pared 8 bases from V and 1 base from J, leaving 23 bases between. In germline, CDR1 is LNHDA, CDR2 SQIVND (reference sequence). The length of the CDR3 is 17 residues.

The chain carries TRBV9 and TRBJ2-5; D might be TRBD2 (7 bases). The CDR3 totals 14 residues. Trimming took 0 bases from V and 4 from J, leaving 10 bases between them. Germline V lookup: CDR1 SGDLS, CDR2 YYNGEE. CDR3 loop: CASSVAGGGETQYF. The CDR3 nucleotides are TGTGCCAGCAGCGTAGCGGGGGGCGGAGAGACCCAGTACTTC.

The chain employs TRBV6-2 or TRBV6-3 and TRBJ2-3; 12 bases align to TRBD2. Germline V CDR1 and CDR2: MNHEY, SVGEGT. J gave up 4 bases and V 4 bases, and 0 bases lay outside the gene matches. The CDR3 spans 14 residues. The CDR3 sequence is CASSWTSGADTQYF. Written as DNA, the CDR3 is TGTGCCAGCAGTTGGACTAGCGGGGCAGATACGCAGTATTTT.

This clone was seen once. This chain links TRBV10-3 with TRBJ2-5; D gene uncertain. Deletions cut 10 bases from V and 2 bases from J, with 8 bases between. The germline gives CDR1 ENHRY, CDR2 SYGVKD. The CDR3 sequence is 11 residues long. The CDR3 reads CATSRQETQYF. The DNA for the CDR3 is TGTGCCACCTCCCGTCAAGAGACCCAGTACTTC.

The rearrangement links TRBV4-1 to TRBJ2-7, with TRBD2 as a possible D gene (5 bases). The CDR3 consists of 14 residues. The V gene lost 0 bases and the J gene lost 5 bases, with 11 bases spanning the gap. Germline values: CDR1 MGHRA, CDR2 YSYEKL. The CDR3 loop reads CASSQDPRDHEQYF. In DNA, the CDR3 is TGCGCCAGCAGCCAAGACCCGAGGGATCACGAGCAGTACTTC.

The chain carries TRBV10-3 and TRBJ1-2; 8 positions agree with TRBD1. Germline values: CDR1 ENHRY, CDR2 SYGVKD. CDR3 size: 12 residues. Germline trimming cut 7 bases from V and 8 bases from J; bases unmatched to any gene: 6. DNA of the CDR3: TGTGCCATCAACCTACAGGGGGAGGGCTACACCTTC. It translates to CAINLQGEGYTF.

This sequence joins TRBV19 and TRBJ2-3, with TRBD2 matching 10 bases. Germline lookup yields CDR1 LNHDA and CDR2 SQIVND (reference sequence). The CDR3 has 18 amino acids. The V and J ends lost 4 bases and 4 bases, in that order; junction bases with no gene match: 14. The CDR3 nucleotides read TGTGCCAGTAGTAAGGCCGGGGCCAGCGGGGGGGCCCCAGATACGCAGTATTTT. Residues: CASSKAGASGGAPDTQYF.

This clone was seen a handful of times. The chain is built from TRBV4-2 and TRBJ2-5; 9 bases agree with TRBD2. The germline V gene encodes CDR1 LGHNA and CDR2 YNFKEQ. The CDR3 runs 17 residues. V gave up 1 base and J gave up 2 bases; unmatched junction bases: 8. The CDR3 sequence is CASSQASGGPVQETQYF. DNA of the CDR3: TGTGCCAGCAGCCAAGCCAGCGGGGGGCCGGTTCAAGAGACCCAGTACTTC.

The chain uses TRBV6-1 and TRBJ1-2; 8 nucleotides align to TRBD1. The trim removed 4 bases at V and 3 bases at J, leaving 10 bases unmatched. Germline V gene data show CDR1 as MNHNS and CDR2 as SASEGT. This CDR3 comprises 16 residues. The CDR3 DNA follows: TGTGCCAGCAGTGGGGTGAACAGGGGGTTAGACTATGGCTACACCTTC. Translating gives CASSGVNRGLDYGYTF.